Listed below are T cell receptor beta chains from one sample, sequenced in a study of response to subunit inactivated influenza vaccine. TCRdb reprocessed the RT-PCR reads with MiXCR, giving one entry per CDR3 protein. This table holds more than 150,000 distinct CDR3 sequences, around 10% found once. Sequenced material: CD8+ T cells sorted from PBMCs, taken roughly 24 months after vaccination. The source of these receptors is a man between 50 and 75 years old who received an inactivated influenza vaccine. The CDR3 runs from the conserved cysteine through the conserved F or W.

v_gene: TRBV18; j_gene: TRBJ1-2; CDR3aa: CASSPREGSHYGYTF
v_gene: TRBV11-2; j_gene: TRBJ1-2; CDR3aa: CASSLSATASYGNGYTF
v_gene: TRBV6-5; j_gene: TRBJ2-7; CDR3aa: CASSYSAGGREQYF
v_gene: TRBV10-1; j_gene: TRBJ2-3; CDR3aa: CASSGPGSQDTQYF
v_gene: TRBV5-5; j_gene: TRBJ1-2; CDR3aa: CASSADLYSLGDGYTF
v_gene: TRBV4-1; j_gene: TRBJ2-1; CDR3aa: CASSQGSAGAILYNEQFF
v_gene: TRBV7-2; j_gene: TRBJ2-4; CDR3aa: CASSFAEGQDISYPKNIQYF
v_gene: TRBV9; j_gene: TRBJ2-5; CDR3aa: CASSVEGTSDETQYF
v_gene: TRBV28; j_gene: TRBJ2-7; CDR3aa: CASSPTWRGGADEQYF
v_gene: TRBV20-1; j_gene: TRBJ2-1; CDR3aa: CSARDWLANNEQFF
v_gene: TRBV20-1; j_gene: TRBJ2-5; CDR3aa: CSASRSKETQYF
v_gene: TRBV7-9; j_gene: TRBJ2-7; CDR3aa: CASSSPVGAPYEQYF
v_gene: TRBV7-9; j_gene: TRBJ2-7; CDR3aa: CASSLGIDEQYF
v_gene: TRBV7-9; j_gene: TRBJ1-4; CDR3aa: CASSLEGRPNEKLFF
v_gene: TRBV4-2; j_gene: TRBJ2-1; CDR3aa: CASSQERGDRAVGNEQFF
v_gene: TRBV4-1; j_gene: TRBJ2-2; CDR3aa: CASSRALATGELFF
v_gene: TRBV3-1; j_gene: TRBJ1-1; CDR3aa: CASSRDRLMNTEAFF
v_gene: TRBV10-3; j_gene: TRBJ2-7; CDR3aa: CAISDSTGLVNEQYF
v_gene: TRBV6-5; j_gene: TRBJ2-5; CDR3aa: CASSSWTLYQETQYF
v_gene: TRBV15; j_gene: TRBJ2-3; CDR3aa: CATSSTGQGARDTQYF
v_gene: TRBV2; j_gene: TRBJ1-5; CDR3aa: CASSEIDPRGEPQHF
v_gene: TRBV9; j_gene: TRBJ2-1; CDR3aa: CASSEPPASYNEQFF
v_gene: TRBV12-3/TRBV12-4; j_gene: TRBJ1-4; CDR3aa: CASSPGLGGLFF
v_gene: TRBV2; j_gene: TRBJ2-3; CDR3aa: CASSDPWDRETDTQYF
v_gene: TRBV4-2; j_gene: TRBJ1-1; CDR3aa: CASSQEAGDTEAFF
v_gene: TRBV4-3; j_gene: TRBJ2-7; CDR3aa: CASSQGTSGYEQYF
v_gene: TRBV10-1; j_gene: TRBJ2-4; CDR3aa: CASSPGPILAKNIQYF
v_gene: TRBV29-1; j_gene: TRBJ2-2; CDR3aa: CSVEAETGTGELFF
v_gene: TRBV27; j_gene: TRBJ2-1; CDR3aa: CASSWGVGYNEQFF
v_gene: TRBV27; j_gene: TRBJ2-7; CDR3aa: CASSTIGLAGYEQYF
v_gene: TRBV20-1; j_gene: TRBJ1-1; CDR3aa: CSARYQGAFF
v_gene: TRBV3-1; j_gene: TRBJ2-3; CDR3aa: CASSQEYRGVGTDTQYF
v_gene: TRBV9; j_gene: TRBJ2-3; CDR3aa: CASSRWGLTDTQYF
v_gene: TRBV5-5; j_gene: TRBJ2-2; CDR3aa: CAFESAGELFF
v_gene: TRBV6-5; j_gene: TRBJ2-7; CDR3aa: CASSYSTFASPSYEQYF
v_gene: TRBV27; j_gene: TRBJ2-3; CDR3aa: CASSLTSGDPTDTQYF
v_gene: TRBV7-6; j_gene: TRBJ1-4; CDR3aa: CASSFTTGGYEKLFF
v_gene: TRBV2; j_gene: TRBJ2-7; CDR3aa: CASSGVEALTGGHEQYF
v_gene: TRBV5-1; j_gene: TRBJ2-7; CDR3aa: CASSLSGDVYEQYF
v_gene: TRBV3-1; j_gene: TRBJ2-7; CDR3aa: CASSRTLRQGEGEQYF